Described below is a single T cell receptor beta chain sequence and its context. These data come from a study of immune evolution from preneoplasia to lung adenocarcinoma. Whole-study context: HLA loss of heterozygosity: approximately 7.5% AIS, approximately 15% MIA, about 31% ADC, none AAH.

Macro-dissection enriched premalignant or tumor cells before nucleic acid extraction. The method was immunoSEQ multiplex PCR; TCRdb's version includes in-frame clones alone and lacks a portion of them. Of 35,000 to 40,000 clones listed, roughly 74% are singletons. The source is a person in their sixties or seventies with lung adenocarcinoma. Material: FFPE invasive lung adenocarcinoma tissue.

CDR3 DNA: TGTGCCAGCAGTTACCGGGGAGGAGGTAGCACAGATACGCAGTATTTT. Residues: CASSYRGGGSTDTQYF. This chain joins TRBV6-5 and TRBJ2-3; possibly TRBD2 for D (6 bases). The ends were cut back, 2 bases at V and 0 bases at J, with 12 bases in the middle. This CDR3 region has 16 residues. CDR1 is MNHEY and CDR2 is SVGAGI in the germline V gene.